These 3 T cell receptor beta chains were sequenced from one sample in a study of cytomegalovirus exposure and HLA in healthy donors. Primers included in the PCR were 60 Vbeta and 13 Jbeta primers. Clones were read by immunoSEQ multiplex PCR, and TCRdb kept only the in-frame ones, dropping some. This table has about 160,000 clones, around 79% appearing once. Sequencing was performed on PBMCs. These receptors were collected from a human donor in good health.

The chain is built from TRBV6-1 and TRBJ2-2, with a tentative D call TRBD2 (7 bases). CDR3 length equals 14 residues. V dropped 4 bases and J dropped 6 bases, with 12 bases sitting between them. CDR1 and CDR2 from the germline V gene are MNHNS and SASEGT. CDR3 protein: CASSAGGRSGELFF. Written as DNA, the CDR3 is TGTGCCAGCAGTGCCGGGGGGCGATCCGGGGAGCTGTTTTTT.

The J gene is TRBJ2-3, the V gene TRBV5-1; TRBD1 aligns across 8 bases. This CDR3 comprises 13 residues. After removal of 5 bases from V and 4 bases from J, the junction contained 3 bases not matched to a gene. Per germline, CDR1 SGHRS and CDR2 YFSETQ. CDR3 in amino acids: CASRAGGPDTQYF. The CDR3 bases are TGCGCCAGCAGGGCAGGGGGCCCAGATACGCAGTATTTT.

This chain connects TRBV10-3 to TRBJ2-5; 8 nucleotides agree with TRBD2. The J call may be wrong; the DNA end is better matched by TRBJ2-7. The CDR3 is made up of 12 amino acids. From germline, CDR1 is ENHRY and CDR2 SYGVKD. The CDR3 sequence is CAIRGLGYEQYF. The CDR3 DNA follows: TGTGCCATCAGGGGACTAGGTTACGAGCAGTACTTC.